Detailed here is one TCR beta chain. The antigen this receptor binds is unknown. No base qualities exist here, and no much larger clone lies one base off it. Taken from the germline V gene, the CDR1 and CDR2 loops are ENHRY and SYGVKD. V loses 5 bases of germline sequence and J loses 5 bases, and the interval between the two ends is 18 bases. The CDR3 spans 15 residues, from the cysteine through the phenylalanine. Kept here is only the CDR3 DNA, which spans 45 bases and is read in frame from base 1. The data stem from a study of T cell changes during pregnancy in multiple sclerosis (dated by TCRdb to the late 2010s). Regarding the complete study: Changes in the T cell repertoire over the course of pregnancy were examined in this study in women with multiple sclerosis.

Libraries were made using the immunoSEQ multiplex PCR assay. The table comes from immuneACCESS by way of TCRdb, which keeps in-frame sequences with V and J called. Part of the clones is missing from these tables; in studies checked, under half for an unresolved V gene and the rest for unknown reasons. The sample includes 35,000 to 45,000 clones, with more than 90% observed a single time. The ten biggest clones cover approximately 2% of the sample. This specimen consisted of CD4+ T cells from peripheral blood mononuclear cells, obtained after pregnancy. In this chain, TRBV10-3 is recombined with TRBJ2-5, with TRBD2 as a weak D call on 5 bases. The receptor's source is a female donor in good health, enrolled as a control in a pregnancy study. In nucleotide form, the sequence is TGTGCCATCAGTCCTCCCGCGGGCCGTCGGGAGACCCAGTACTTC. Translated, it gives CAISPPAGRRETQYF.